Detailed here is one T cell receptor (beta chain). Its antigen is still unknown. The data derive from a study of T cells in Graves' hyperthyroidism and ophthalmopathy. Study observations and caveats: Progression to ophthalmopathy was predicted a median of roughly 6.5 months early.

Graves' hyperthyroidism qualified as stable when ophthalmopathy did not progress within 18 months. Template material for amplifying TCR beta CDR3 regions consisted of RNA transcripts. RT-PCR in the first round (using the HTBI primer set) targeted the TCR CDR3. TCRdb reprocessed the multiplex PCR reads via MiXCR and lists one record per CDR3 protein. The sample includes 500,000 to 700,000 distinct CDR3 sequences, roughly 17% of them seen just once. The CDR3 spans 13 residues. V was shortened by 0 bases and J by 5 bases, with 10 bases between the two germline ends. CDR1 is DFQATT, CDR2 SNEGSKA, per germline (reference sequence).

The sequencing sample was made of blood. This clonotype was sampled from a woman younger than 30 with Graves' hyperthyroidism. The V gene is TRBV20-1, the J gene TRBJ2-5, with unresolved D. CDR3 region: CSARDRLRETQYF. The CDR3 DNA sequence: TGCAGTGCTAGAGATCGGCTCAGGGAGACCCAGTACTTC.